These T cell receptor beta chains were read from a single sample in a study of radiation and T cells in renal cell carcinoma. Clones were read by immunoSEQ multiplex PCR, and TCRdb kept only the in-frame ones, dropping some. Of 150,000 or so clones detected, about nine tenths appear once; the ten largest clones hold roughly 4%. Sequences were derived from blood, sampled from a patient whose treatment included radiotherapy and nephrectomy. These receptors were collected from a woman in her 70s with renal cell carcinoma. Each CDR3 is given with its conserved first and last residue. The D gene is left open where the match is weak.

v_call	d_call	j_call	cdr3_length	cdr3_aa
TRBV4-2	NA	TRBJ2-2	18	CASSQEPPRGIVSRELFF
TRBV5-6	NA	TRBJ1-5	16	CASSLSGESGNQPQHF
TRBV5-1	NA	TRBJ1-6	14	CASRIDRWNSPLHF
TRBV19	NA	TRBJ2-1	14	CASSIGQSYNEQFF
TRBV7-2	NA	TRBJ2-5	13	CASSHTGQETQYF
TRBV19	NA	TRBJ1-5	16	CASSIEWQGSNQPQHF
TRBV15	TRBD2	TRBJ2-7	13	CATSRRTSDEQYF
TRBV5-1	TRBD1	TRBJ1-1	15	CASNPRTGSYTEAFF
TRBV7-2	TRBD1	TRBJ1-6	16	CASSPAGQGIFSPLHF
TRBV27	TRBD1	TRBJ2-5	16	CASSRTGGTTQETQYF
TRBV10-1	NA	TRBJ2-5	14	CARAGRPFGETQYF
TRBV30	NA	TRBJ1-4	16	CAWSAGGRTTNEKLFF
TRBV30	NA	TRBJ1-2	15	CAWKGQGRKLYGYTF
TRBV2	NA	TRBJ2-1	14	CASSEAQGNNEQFF
TRBV13	TRBD1	TRBJ2-3	16	CASSSRQGAGTDTQYF
TRBV18	NA	TRBJ2-3	16	CASSPDRRKSTDTQYF
TRBV28	TRBD1	TRBJ1-2	14	CASVPGGFRYGYTF
TRBV2	NA	TRBJ1-5	14	CASSELGRNQPQHF
TRBV10-3	NA	TRBJ2-1	13	CAISDGAYNEQFF
TRBV30	NA	TRBJ2-3	13	CAWMIHLTDTQYF
TRBV18	NA	TRBJ2-5	15	CASSPTDWTKETQYF
TRBV6-1	TRBD1	TRBJ2-3	15	CASSEGTGTADTQYF
TRBV13	TRBD2	TRBJ2-3	13	CASRTSGTDTQYF
TRBV19	NA	TRBJ1-4	15	CASIRSTSTNEKLFF
TRBV7-9	TRBD2	TRBJ2-1	14	CASSEGLAGNEQFF
TRBV30	NA	TRBJ2-3	14	CAKGLGPVPDTQYF
TRBV7-9	TRBD1	TRBJ1-1	13	CASSGDRNTEAFF
TRBV27	NA	TRBJ1-4	14	CASSVDRINEKLFF
TRBV7-3	NA	TRBJ1-1	15	CASSYRRGAGTEAFF
TRBV6-5	TRBD2	TRBJ2-3	14	CASTGRGGPDTQYF
TRBV28	TRBD1	TRBJ1-2	14	CASSLPDRGWGYTF
TRBV10-3	NA	TRBJ1-2	12	CAISEVNYGYTF
TRBV6-1	NA	TRBJ2-7	14	CASSQGSRGHEQYF
TRBV5-1	NA	TRBJ2-2	18	CASSLAGQGYSGTGELFF
TRBV7-8	TRBD1	TRBJ1-2	15	CASSARDSPNYGYTF
TRBV7-9	NA	TRBJ1-5	13	CASSRGSDQPQHF
TRBV14	NA	TRBJ1-2	13	CASSPRIGNGYTF
TRBV7-2	NA	TRBJ2-3	13	CASSLYFTDTQYF
TRBV6-5	NA	TRBJ1-1	14	CASSSGIMNTEAFF
TRBV25-1	NA	TRBJ2-5	15	CASSELGTMGETQYF
TRBV15	NA	TRBJ2-5	12	CATSRAQETQYF
TRBV7-2	NA	TRBJ2-7	15	CASSFVGGAAYEQYF
TRBV7-3	NA	TRBJ2-6	14	CASSRRPRANVLTF
TRBV21-1	NA	TRBJ1-6	13	CASSHTGNSPLHF
TRBV4-2	NA	TRBJ1-3	16	CASSQVDIFSGNTIYF